There are a few counts of the clone carrying this T cell receptor (beta chain). The data were obtained in a study of identical twins. A universal primer site was added by template switching, and unique molecular identifiers were carried by the cDNA. TCRdb passed the 5' RACE reads through MiXCR, listing each CDR3 protein once. The data contain some 760,000 distinct CDR3 sequences, around a sixth of them singletons. These data also formed part of another study, on T cells expressing NK-cell markers. That work states: NKG2C+ dominant clonotypes from 5 to 7 donors made up about 1.0-8% of CD8+ T cells. A handful of donors likewise had their CD3+CD56-NKG2C+ fraction led by these clonotypes.

Sequences were obtained from PBMCs. This receptor was obtained from a woman aged 18 to 35 in good health.

CDR3 protein: CSVEWQGDYGYTF. CDR3 nucleotides: TGCAGCGTTGAGTGGCAGGGCGACTATGGCTACACCTTC. The V gene is TRBV29-1, the J gene TRBJ1-2; possibly TRBD1 for D (5 bases). CDR1 and CDR2 from the germline V gene are SQVTM and ANQGSEA. The CDR3 is made up of 13 amino acids. Trimming stripped 3 bases from V and 3 bases from J, with 11 bases between.